The TCR beta chain described here comes from a study of radiation and T cells in renal cell carcinoma. V was pared by 4 bases and J by 1 base, with 4 bases of the junction left unmatched. The CDR3 spans 15 residues. Per germline, CDR1 LNHDA and CDR2 SQIVND (reference sequence). Time point denoted: blood 2 weeks post-SBRT. The treatment here: 15 Gy SBRT to primary tumor, nephrectomy 4 weeks later. Using immunoSEQ multiplex PCR, the repertoire was profiled, and TCRdb retains in-frame clones only, with some absent. The repertoire consists of about 150,000 clones, with about 87% occurring once and the leading ten covering over 10%.

V gene TRBV19 combines with J gene TRBJ2-7; 10 nucleotides match TRBD1. The source was blood, collected from a patient whose treatment included radiotherapy and nephrectomy. The receptor was isolated from a woman aged 50 to 65 with renal cell carcinoma. DNA for the CDR3: TGTGCCAGTAGTAGAAGACAGGGGGCTTCCTACGAGCAGTACTTC. This gives the protein CASSRRQGASYEQYF.